This passage covers 24 T cell receptor beta chains from one sample sequenced in a study of radiation and T cells in renal cell carcinoma (dated by TCRdb to the early 2020s). Reading the label with the study, this specimen's time point is: blood 2 weeks post-SBRT. The sample's treatment or condition label, in plain terms: 15 Gy SBRT to primary tumor, nephrectomy 4 weeks later. Libraries were built with the immunoSEQ multiplex PCR assay. This immuneACCESS table, as held by TCRdb, lists in-frame sequences with V and J called but not all clones. Of the missing ones, under half trace to an unresolved V gene in checked studies; the others have no known cause. Here the sample has roughly 130,000 clones; around four fifths occur a single time. Jointly, the top ten make up about 1.9% of the sample. Sequencing was performed on blood, taken from a patient whose treatment included radiotherapy and nephrectomy. The origin of the receptors is a woman aged 60-75 years with renal cell carcinoma.

This clone was detected only a few times. The CDR3 sequence is CATSEPGREQYF. Here the CDR3 DNA reads TGTGCCACCAGCGAACCGGGACGAGAGCAGTACTTC. The chain recombines TRBV15 with TRBJ2-7; D is perhaps TRBD1 or TRBD2 (5 bases each). V lost 5 bases and J lost 7, with 12 bases in between. The CDR3 sequence is 12 residues long. Germline assignment: CDR1 LNHNV and CDR2 YYDKDF (reference sequence).

The rearrangement uses TRBV28 and TRBJ2-1, with 10 bases matching TRBD2. The CDR3 extends over 16 amino acids. Germline V lookup: CDR1 MDHEN, CDR2 SYDVKM. V dropped 6 bases and J dropped 6; count of bases not matched to a gene: 11. The CDR3 reads CASSPLGLAAFNEQFF. The CDR3 DNA sequence: TGTGCCAGCAGCCCTTTAGGACTAGCGGCTTTCAATGAGCAGTTCTTC.

This sequence joins TRBV5-4 and TRBJ2-5; 10 positions agree with TRBD1. Germline V lookup: CDR1 SGHNT, CDR2 YYREEE (reference sequence). There are 14 residues in the CDR3. Trimming cost V 4 bases and J 4 bases; bases outside gene matches: 4. The DNA of the CDR3 is TGTGCCAGCAGCGAACGGACAGGGGGAGAGACCCAGTACTTC. It encodes CASSERTGGETQYF.

J is TRBJ2-3 and V is TRBV30; D gene ambiguous. The germline V gene encodes CDR1 GTSNPN and CDR2 SVGIG (reference sequence). Trimming pared 2 bases from V and 4 bases from J, leaving 7 bases between. The CDR3 is 12 amino acids. CDR3 loop: CAWSRISDTQYF. The CDR3 coding sequence is TGTGCCTGGAGTCGAATCTCAGATACGCAGTATTTT. Full variable domain (rest looked up from reference TRBV30 and TRBJ2-3): SQTIHQWPATLVQPVGSPLSLECTVEGTSNPNLYWYRQAAGRGLQLLFYSVGIGQISSEVPQNLSASRPQDRQFILSSKKLLLSDSGFYLCAWSRISDTQYFGPGTRLTVL.

The chain employs TRBV7-3 and TRBJ1-2, with D uncertain. This CDR3 is built from 14 residues. Germline assignment: CDR1 SGHTA and CDR2 FQGTGA. Trimming pared 4 bases from V and 2 bases from J, leaving 11 bases between. CDR3 in DNA: TGTGCCAGCAGCTCCTCCCTGGGGAACTATGGCTACACCTTC. It encodes CASSSSLGNYGYTF.

The chain joins TRBV19 to TRBJ2-7; TRBD1 is a possible D gene (5 bases). V was pared by 4 bases and J by 0 bases, with 13 bases between. CDR3 length equals 15 residues. Germline V gene data show CDR1 as LNHDA and CDR2 as SQIVND (reference sequence). The CDR3 coding sequence is TGTGCCAGTAGTACACAGGCAACCAGCTCCTACGAGCAGTACTTC. Amino acid sequence: CASSTQATSSYEQYF.

V and J are TRBV9 and TRBJ2-7; D perhaps matches TRBD1 (6 bases). The CDR3 length is 14 residues. Trimming left V 2 bases short and J 4 bases short, with 13 bases between. Germline loops: CDR1 SGDLS, CDR2 YYNGEE. In DNA form, the CDR3 reads TGTGCCAGCAGCGTGTCAGGGGTTCCGTACGAGCAGTACTTC. Its protein is CASSVSGVPYEQYF.

The chain recombines TRBV6-5 with TRBJ1-3; tentative D call: TRBD1 (6 bases). CDR1 is MNHEY, CDR2 SVGAGI, per germline. Trimming left V 5 bases short and J 0 bases short, with 8 bases between. The CDR3 extends over 14 amino acids. The CDR3 DNA follows: TGTGCCAGCAGTGAACAGGGCTCTGGAAACACCATATATTTT. Protein sequence: CASSEQGSGNTIYF.

The chain joins TRBV5-6 to TRBJ1-3; no definite D call. This CDR3 spans 16 amino acids. Between the trimmed V and J ends, which lost 4 bases and 3 bases, there was a span of 17 bases. Germline CDR1 and CDR2: SGHDT and YYEEEE. The DNA of the CDR3 is TGTGCCAGCAGCCTCCGGGCCCTCCTAGATGGAAACACCATATATTTT. Protein sequence: CASSLRALLDGNTIYF. Full variable domain (missing parts from reference TRBV5-6 and TRBJ1-3): DAGVTQSPTHLIKTRGQQVTLRCSPKSGHDTVSWYQQALGQGPQFIFQYYEEEERQRGNFPDRFSGHQFPNYSSELNVNALLLGDSALYLCASSLRALLDGNTIYFGEGSWLTVV.

This chain uses TRBV18 with TRBJ2-7; the D gene could be TRBD1 or TRBD2 (5 bases each). The CDR3 is 15 residues long. The germline V gene has CDR1 KGHSH and CDR2 LQKENI. V lost 2 bases and J 6 bases, leaving 17 bases between the germline ends. DNA of the CDR3: TGTGCCAGCTCACCAACGGCCCAGGGAGCCCGCGAGCAGTACTTC. Translated, it gives CASSPTAQGAREQYF. Looking up the rest from reference TRBV18 and TRBJ2-7 gives the full variable domain: NAGVMQNPRHLVRRRGQEARLRCSPMKGHSHVYWYRQLPEEGLKFMVYLQKENIIDESGMPKERFSAEFPKEGPSILRIQQVVRGDSAAYFCASSPTAQGAREQYFGPGTRLTVT.

The V call is TRBV19, the J call TRBJ2-2; 7 nucleotides line up with TRBD2. CDR1 and CDR2 from the germline V gene are LNHDA and SQIVND (reference sequence). This CDR3 spans 15 amino acids. V dropped 6 bases and J dropped 0; count of bases not matched to a gene: 4. This chain's CDR3 is CASRKSGTNTGELFF. DNA for the CDR3: TGTGCCAGTAGGAAAAGCGGGACGAACACCGGGGAGCTGTTTTTT.

V usage is TRBV9 and J usage is TRBJ1-3; D possibly corresponds to TRBD1 (6 bases). Trimming took off 4 bases at V and 0 bases at J, with 11 bases between the two ends. CDR1 and CDR2 (germline): SGDLS, YYNGEE. CDR3 length: 15 residues. DNA of the CDR3: TGTGCCAGCAGCCTTGACAGGAGCTCTGGAAACACCATATATTTT. Protein sequence: CASSLDRSSGNTIYF.

The gene calls are TRBV5-1 and TRBJ1-1, with D maybe TRBD1 (5 bases). Germline CDR1 and CDR2: SGHRS and YFSETQ. The CDR3 is made up of 14 amino acids. Trimming took off 1 base at V and 4 bases at J, with 11 bases between the two ends. The CDR3 reads CASSLWGRSTEAFF. The CDR3, as DNA: TGCGCCAGCAGCTTGTGGGGGAGGAGCACTGAAGCTTTCTTT. The full variable domain, in which reference TRBV5-1 and TRBJ1-1 provide the parts outside the CDR3, is KAGVTQTPRYLIKTRGQQVTLSCSPISGHRSVSWYQQTPGQGLQFLFEYFSETQRNKGNFPGRFSGRQFSNSRSEMNVSTLELGDSALYLCASSLWGRSTEAFFGQGTRLTVV.

The rearrangement links TRBV5-1 to TRBJ2-7; possible D gene TRBD1, 5 bases. Trimming removed 1 base at V and 1 base at J, with 6 bases between. The CDR3 runs to 13 residues. The germline gives CDR1 SGHRS, CDR2 YFSETQ. CDR3 sequence: CASSLQGSYEQYF. The CDR3, as DNA: TGCGCCAGCAGCTTGCAGGGATCCTACGAGCAGTACTTC.

The chain couples TRBV27 to TRBJ2-2, with 11 bases identical to TRBD1. The V segment lost 5 bases and the J segment 5 bases; nucleotides outside the gene matches: 10. The germline V gene has CDR1 MNHEY and CDR2 SMNVEV (reference sequence). This CDR3 contains 17 residues. The CDR3 protein is CASSPTGTGGRTGELFF. CDR3 in DNA: TGTGCCAGCAGTCCCACAGGGACAGGGGGACGAACCGGGGAGCTGTTTTTT.

The rearrangement uses TRBV6-1 and TRBJ1-2; TRBD1 might be the D (6 bases). This CDR3 has 14 amino acids. With 4 bases removed from V and 8 bases from J, the gap between germline ends came to 17 bases. Germline V CDR1 and CDR2: MNHNS, SASEGT. This chain's CDR3 is CASSVARGEVGYTF. The CDR3 DNA follows: TGTGCCAGCAGTGTGGCCAGGGGAGAGGTCGGCTACACCTTC.

Notes on this clone: The junction departs from the called germline gene at one end, perhaps through a read error. The chain has TRBV7-7 and TRBJ1-4; D is uncertain. The germline CDR1 and CDR2 sequences are SSHAT and FNYEAQ (reference sequence). The CDR3 is 16 amino acids. Here the CDR3 reads CASSLGRGITNEKLFF. The CDR3 DNA reads as TGTGCTAGCAGCTTAGGTCGAGGGATCACTAATGAAAAACTGTTTTTT. Drawing the rest from reference TRBV7-7 and TRBJ1-4, the complete variable domain is GAGVSQSPRYKVTKRGQDVTLRCDPISSHATLYWYQQALGQGPEFLTYFNYEAQPDKSGLPSDRFSAERPEGSISTLTIQRTEQRDSAMYRCASSLGRGITNEKLFFGSGTQLSVL.

V and J are TRBV9 and TRBJ2-3, with D possibly matching TRBD2 (5 bases). CDR3 length equals 15 residues. CDR1 SGDLS and CDR2 YYNGEE come from the germline V gene. Trimming took off 0 bases at V and 2 bases at J, with 10 bases between the two ends. The CDR3 DNA sequence: TGTGCCAGCAGCGTAGGCGGGCAGTCCACAGATACGCAGTATTTT. Translating gives CASSVGGQSTDTQYF. Full variable domain (missing parts from reference TRBV9 and TRBJ2-3): DSGVTQTPKHLITATGQRVTLRCSPRSGDLSVYWYQQSLDQGLQFLIQYYNGEERAKGNILERFSAQQFPDLHSELNLSSLELGDSALYFCASSVGGQSTDTQYFGPGTRLTVL.

The CDR3 DNA follows: TGTGCCTGTACCCAGGGCGGGGAAAAACTGTTTTTT. Protein sequence: CACTQGGEKLFF. The genes are TRBV30 and TRBJ1-4; TRBD1 is a possible D gene (5 bases). The V gene lost 6 bases and the J gene lost 8 bases, with 13 bases spanning the gap. In germline, CDR1 is GTSNPN, CDR2 SVGIG (reference sequence). The CDR3 length is 12 residues.

V usage is TRBV5-6 and J usage is TRBJ1-5, with D maybe TRBD1 (6 bases). The CDR3 has 13 amino acids. From germline, CDR1 is SGHDT and CDR2 YYEEEE. V lost 5 bases, J lost 5 bases, and 11 bases lay in between. CDR3 residues: CASSPGGHQPQHF. The CDR3 region has the DNA TGTGCCAGCAGTCCCGGGGGGCATCAGCCCCAGCATTTT. Supplemented by reference TRBV5-6 and TRBJ1-5, the full variable domain reads DAGVTQSPTHLIKTRGQQVTLRCSPKSGHDTVSWYQQALGQGPQFIFQYYEEEERQRGNFPDRFSGHQFPNYSSELNVNALLLGDSALYLCASSPGGHQPQHFGDGTRLSIL.

As for this clone: At one boundary the junction diverges from the germline segment, which might be a read error. This chain uses TRBV7-7 with TRBJ2-7; the D gene is possibly TRBD1 (5 bases). This CDR3 has 15 amino acids. Per germline, CDR1 SSHAT and CDR2 FNYEAQ (reference sequence). The CDR3 spells CASSANQGHLHEQYF. The CDR3 coding sequence is TGTGCTAGCAGCGCGAACCAGGGCCACCTTCACGAGCAGTACTTC.

The chain recombines TRBV11-2 with TRBJ2-7, with D perhaps TRBD2 (5 bases). The V and J ends lost 4 bases and 1 base respectively, with 17 bases between them. The CDR3 is 16 residues long. Germline CDR1 is SGHAT and CDR2 is FQNNGV. The CDR3 sequence: CASSSPRAQRSYEQYF. As DNA, the CDR3 is TGTGCCAGCAGCTCCCCCCGAGCCCAGCGGTCCTACGAGCAGTACTTC.

V and J are TRBV7-9 and TRBJ2-7; 8 nucleotides line up with TRBD1. This CDR3 region has 13 residues. The germline V gene encodes CDR1 SEHNR and CDR2 FQNEAQ (reference sequence). Trimming removed 3 bases from V and 6 bases from J; junction bases left unmatched: 4. CDR3 sequence (DNA): TGTGCCAGCAGCTTGACAGGGGTATCCGAGCAGTACTTC. Protein: CASSLTGVSEQYF.

The chain joins TRBV28 to TRBJ1-1; D is ambiguous. Germline-derived CDR1 and CDR2 are MDHEN and SYDVKM. The CDR3 extends over 14 amino acids. The V and J ends lost 3 bases and 4 bases respectively, with 12 bases between them. Here the CDR3 reads CASSLTDWSTEAFF. DNA for the CDR3: TGTGCCAGCAGTTTGACCGACTGGAGCACTGAAGCTTTCTTT.